The T cell receptor beta chain described here comes from a study of CD8+ T cells in alopecia areata listed by TCRdb under 2018. Regarding the study in general: The treated patients took part in an open-label pilot trial in which moderate-to-severe alopecia areata was treated with oral tofacitinib at 5 to 10 mg twice daily. In treated patients, disease severity was measured using the SALT score, which gives the percentage of scalp surface area affected. Tofacitinib was given for 6 to 18 months, followed by 6 months of follow-up off drug to assess delayed response and recurrence. In both human patients and the C3H/HeJ mouse model, the study applied high-throughput TCRbeta sequencing to look at T cell clonal expansion in alopecia areata. Biopsies were taken from tofacitinib-treated patients at baseline and again at 4 and 24 weeks into treatment, and several of those patients also had a later scalp biopsy. Clonality in the scalp was compared among normal scalp (n=4), patchy alopecia areata scalp (n=8), and alopecia totalis/universalis scalp (n=8). immunoSEQ multiplex PCR using 35 Vbeta forward primers and 13 Jbeta reverse primers was used to amplify TCRbeta CDR3 regions. In humans, TCRbeta sequencing was performed on scalp tissue and on sorted CD4+ and CD8+ peripheral blood T cells from healthy controls and from patients with patchy or totalis/universalis alopecia areata. The RNA source kit depended on sample type: the PAXgene miRNA kit for fixed scalp, the miRNeasy kit for PBMCs, and the RNeasy kit for mouse skin.

As regards this clone: Its antigen is not yet known. No much larger clone is present one base from it, and per-base qualities are unavailable.

Beyond this particular receptor, the publication reports: Compared with normal scalp, lesional scalp had higher clonality and more expanded CD8+ clones, particularly in alopecia totalis/universalis, a pattern that suggests antigenic drive. Scalp clonality and the number of expanded CD8+ clones among the top 100 scalp clones were significantly decreased by tofacitinib. Unlike mouse skin, which is dominated by gammadelta T cells, normal human skin has resident alphabeta T cells that are also sequenced, and this complicates analysis of the scalp TCR repertoire. During tofacitinib treatment, many expanded lesional clones stuck around in both scalp and blood, and this persistence may partly explain why relapse happens after treatment is stopped. Because the treated cohort was small and included a single nonresponder, larger studies are needed to assess links between baseline CD8+ expansion and response. Shared TCR sequences between patients were less evident than in mice, which may be partly attributable to HLA diversity in the patient population.

The library was produced with the immunoSEQ multiplex PCR assay. For TCR sequencing, RNA was extracted from every sample and reverse transcribed into cDNA to serve as template. SuperScript III was used to make first-strand cDNA, primed with a 2:1 mix of oligo-dT and random hexamers. A synthetic immune receptor repertoire was used to measure amplification bias, and any remaining bias was corrected computationally. In the source study's methods: Raw reads were preprocessed to remove errors, and CDR3 was defined by IMGT conventions from the conserved cysteine to phenylalanine. Clonality was computed as 1 minus the Shannon entropy, with the entropy normalized by log2 of the number of productive unique TCRs. CD4 or CD8 identity of scalp clones was inferred by cross-referencing scalp TCRbeta sequences with sorted blood CD4 and CD8 repertoires. TCRdb re-hosts the immuneACCESS table, in-frame sequences only. Its copies lack some clones; in the studies checked, an unresolved V gene accounts for under half of them, and the cause for the rest is not known. For V, J and clone size, that table is used; D and trimming come from the DNA. The sample table holds under 200,000 clones, of which around three fifths were seen once. The ten largest clonotypes hold 12% to 15% of the sample.

From the germline V gene (reference sequence), CDR1 is GTSNPN and CDR2 is SVGIG. V drops 0 bases and J drops 1 base, leaving 6 bases in between. The CDR3 has 13 amino acids, counting the end cysteine and phenylalanine. The kept DNA is CDR3 alone, 39 bases in frame from the first base. The sample's time point label is to be understood as: around 22 weeks on oral tofacitinib. This specimen's treatment or condition label, interpreted: oral pan-JAK inhibitor, 5-10 mg twice daily. Lesional scalp punch biopsies and peripheral blood were obtained from alopecia areata patients. PBMCs were separated by density centrifugation and stained for CD3, CD4 and CD8, after which CD4+ and CD8+ T cells were sorted on a FACSAria.

The material sequenced was CD4+ T cells sorted from blood, taken at week 24, from a patient treated with tofacitinib. This sequence was found in a human donor with alopecia areata. This chain is built from TRBV30 and TRBJ1-2; there is no confident call for the D gene. The sequenced DNA is TGTGCCTGGAGTGTAGCTCTTAACTATGGCTACACCTTC. Its protein reads: CAWSVALNYGYTF.